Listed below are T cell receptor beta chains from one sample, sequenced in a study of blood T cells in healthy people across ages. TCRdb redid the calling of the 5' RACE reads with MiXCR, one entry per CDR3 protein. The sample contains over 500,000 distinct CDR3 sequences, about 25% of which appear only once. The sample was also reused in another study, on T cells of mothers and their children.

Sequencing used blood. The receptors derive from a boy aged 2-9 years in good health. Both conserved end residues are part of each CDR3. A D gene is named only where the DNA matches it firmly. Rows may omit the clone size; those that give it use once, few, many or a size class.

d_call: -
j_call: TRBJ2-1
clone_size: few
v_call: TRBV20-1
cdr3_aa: CRAYRVGINEQFF
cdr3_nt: TGCAGGGCTTACAGGGTGGGGATCAATGAGCAGTTCTTC

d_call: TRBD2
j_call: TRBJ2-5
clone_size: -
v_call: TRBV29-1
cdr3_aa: CSVEDPSGEGMEETQYF
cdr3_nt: TGCAGCGTTGAAGATCCTAGCGGGGAGGGGATGGAAGAGACCCAGTACTTC

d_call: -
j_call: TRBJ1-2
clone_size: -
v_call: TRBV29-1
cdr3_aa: CSVVGQDYGYTF
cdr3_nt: TGCAGCGTTGTGGGGCAGGACTATGGCTACACCTTC

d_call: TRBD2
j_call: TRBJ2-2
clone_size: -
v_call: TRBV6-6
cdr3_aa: CASRQKRENTGELFF
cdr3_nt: TGTGCCAGCAGACAAAAGCGGGAGAACACCGGGGAGCTGTTTTTT

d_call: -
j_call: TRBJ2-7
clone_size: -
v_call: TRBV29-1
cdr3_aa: CSARGPSPGEQYF
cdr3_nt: TGCAGCGCCCGGGGGCCCTCCCCTGGGGAGCAGTACTTC

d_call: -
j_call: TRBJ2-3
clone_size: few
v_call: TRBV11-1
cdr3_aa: CASSFYDADTQYF
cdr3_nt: TGTGCCAGCAGCTTCTACGACGCAGATACGCAGTATTTT

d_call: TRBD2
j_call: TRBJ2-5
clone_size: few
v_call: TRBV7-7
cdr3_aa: CASSPAGGLRETQYF
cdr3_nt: TGTGCTAGCAGCCCCGCGGGGGGCCTCCGAGAGACCCAGTACTTC

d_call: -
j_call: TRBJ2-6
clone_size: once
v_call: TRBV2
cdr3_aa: CASRTTRSGANVLTF
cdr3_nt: TGTGCCAGCAGAACAACTAGGTCGGGGGCCAACGTCCTGACTTTC

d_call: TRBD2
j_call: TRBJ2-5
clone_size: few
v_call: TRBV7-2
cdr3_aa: CASSLGTSGIETQYF
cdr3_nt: TGTGCCAGCAGCTTAGGGACTAGCGGGATAGAGACCCAGTACTTC

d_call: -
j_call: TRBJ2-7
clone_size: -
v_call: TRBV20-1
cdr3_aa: CSARDWEGDISYEQYF
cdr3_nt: TGCAGTGCTAGAGATTGGGAGGGGGACATCTCCTACGAGCAGTACTTC

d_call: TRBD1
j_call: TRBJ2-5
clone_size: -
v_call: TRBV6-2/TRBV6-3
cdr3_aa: CASRIRRDRRGETQYF
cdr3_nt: TGTGCCAGCAGGATACGCCGGGACAGGAGGGGGGAGACCCAGTACTTC

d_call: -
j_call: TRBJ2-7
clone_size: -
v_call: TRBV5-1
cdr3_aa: CASSLVPSSEQYF
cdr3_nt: TGCGCCAGCAGCTTGGTTCCTAGCAGCGAGCAGTACTTC

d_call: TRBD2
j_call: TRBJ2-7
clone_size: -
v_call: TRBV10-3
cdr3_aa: CAISETSAEQYF
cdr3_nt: TGTGCCATCAGTGAAACTAGCGCCGAGCAGTACTTC

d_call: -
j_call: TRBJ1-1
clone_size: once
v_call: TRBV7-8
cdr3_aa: CALRELNTEAFF
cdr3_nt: TGTGCCTTACGGGAATTGAACACTGAAGCTTTCTTT

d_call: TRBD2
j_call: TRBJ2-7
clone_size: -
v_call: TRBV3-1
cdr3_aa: CAGSQGRDYYEQYF
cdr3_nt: TGTGCCGGCAGCCAAGGGAGGGATTACTACGAGCAGTACTTC

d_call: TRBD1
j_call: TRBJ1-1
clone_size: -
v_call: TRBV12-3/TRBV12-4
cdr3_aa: CASRYRQGVTEAFF
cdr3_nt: TGTGCCAGCAGATATAGACAGGGAGTGACTGAAGCTTTCTTT

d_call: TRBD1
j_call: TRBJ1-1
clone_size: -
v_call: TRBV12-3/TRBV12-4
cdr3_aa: CTSSPRGEAFF
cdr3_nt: TGTACCAGCAGTCCCAGGGGGGAAGCTTTCTTT

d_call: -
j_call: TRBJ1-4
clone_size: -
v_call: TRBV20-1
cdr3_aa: CSALHSNEKLFF
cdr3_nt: TGCAGTGCTCTTCACTCTAATGAAAAACTGTTTTTT